The T cell receptor (beta chain) under discussion was sequenced for a study of T cell repertoires in cytomegalovirus infection. Study information: Matching HLA type, along with CMV infection, was indicated by public TCR beta signatures. General study results and limits: Summed public TCR beta family frequency identified CMV carriers bearing the relevant HLA. The ex vivo response was dominated by HLA-C-restricted CMV-specific TCR beta clonotypes.

A word on this clonotype: Its antigen remains unidentified.

From germline, CDR1 is SNHLY and CDR2 FYNNEI. CDR3 length: 15 residues. Deletions cut 4 bases from V and 2 bases from J, with 12 bases between. MiXCR, applied by TCRdb to the reads, yields one record per CDR3 protein. The sample holds about 530,000 distinct CDR3 sequences; about 26% are singletons and the top ten take over 10%. The chain is built from TRBV2 and TRBJ1-5; TRBD1 might be the D (6 bases). This receptor was obtained from a human donor in good health (CMV status not recorded). Some clones in this sample may be carry-over from other donors' samples. What was sequenced was PBMCs. In DNA form, the CDR3 reads TGTGCCAGCAGTGCAGGGGAAGGGGGCAATCAGCCCCAGCATTTT. Encoded protein: CASSAGEGGNQPQHF.